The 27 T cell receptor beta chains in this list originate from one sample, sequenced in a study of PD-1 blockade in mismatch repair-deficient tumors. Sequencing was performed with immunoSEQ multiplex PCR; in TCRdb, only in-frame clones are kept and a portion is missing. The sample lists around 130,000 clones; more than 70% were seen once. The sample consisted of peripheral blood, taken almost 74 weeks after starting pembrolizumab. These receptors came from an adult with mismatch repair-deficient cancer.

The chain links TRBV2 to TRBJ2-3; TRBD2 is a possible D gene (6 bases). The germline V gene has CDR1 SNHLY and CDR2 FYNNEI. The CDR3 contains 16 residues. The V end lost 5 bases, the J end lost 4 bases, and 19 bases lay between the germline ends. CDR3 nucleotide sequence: TGTGCCAGCAGTCACGGGGCGGGCTGGGGGGCAGATACGCAGTATTTT. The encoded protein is CASSHGAGWGADTQYF. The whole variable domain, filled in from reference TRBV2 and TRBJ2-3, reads EPEVTQTPSHQVTQMGQEVILRCVPISNHLYFYWYRQILGQKVEFLVSFYNNEISEKSEIFDDQFSVERPDGSNFTLKIRSTKLEDSAMYFCASSHGAGWGADTQYFGPGTRLTVL.

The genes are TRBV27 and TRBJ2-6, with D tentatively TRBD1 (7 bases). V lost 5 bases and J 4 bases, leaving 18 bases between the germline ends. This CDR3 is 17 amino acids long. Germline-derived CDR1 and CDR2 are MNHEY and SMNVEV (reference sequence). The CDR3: CASSPRDSLAGANVLTF. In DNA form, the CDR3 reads TGTGCCAGCAGTCCGCGGGACAGCTTGGCCGGGGCCAACGTCCTGACTTTC. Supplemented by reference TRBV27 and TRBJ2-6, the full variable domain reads EAQVTQNPRYLITVTGKKLTVTCSQNMNHEYMSWYRQDPGLGLRQIYYSMNVEVTDKGDVPEGYKVSRKEKRNFPLILESPSPNQTSLYFCASSPRDSLAGANVLTFGAGSRLTVL.

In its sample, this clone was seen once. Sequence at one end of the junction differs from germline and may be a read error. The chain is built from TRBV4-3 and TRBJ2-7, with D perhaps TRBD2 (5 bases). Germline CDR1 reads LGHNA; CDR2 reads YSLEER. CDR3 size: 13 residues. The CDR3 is CASSQDRAQPTGF. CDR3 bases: TGCGCCAGCAGCCAAGATAGGGCCCAACCAACGGGGTTC.

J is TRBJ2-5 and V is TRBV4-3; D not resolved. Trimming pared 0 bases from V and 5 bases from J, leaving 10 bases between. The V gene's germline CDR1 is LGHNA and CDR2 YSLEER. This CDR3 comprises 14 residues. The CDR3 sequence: CASSQDQGIETQYF. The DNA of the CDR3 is TGCGCCAGCAGCCAAGATCAAGGGATCGAGACCCAGTACTTC.

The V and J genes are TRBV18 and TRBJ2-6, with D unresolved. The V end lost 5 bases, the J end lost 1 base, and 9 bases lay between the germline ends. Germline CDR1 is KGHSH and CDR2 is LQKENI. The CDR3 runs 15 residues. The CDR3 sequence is CASSIGPSGANVLTF. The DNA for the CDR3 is TGTGCCAGCTCAATCGGGCCATCTGGGGCCAACGTCCTGACTTTC.

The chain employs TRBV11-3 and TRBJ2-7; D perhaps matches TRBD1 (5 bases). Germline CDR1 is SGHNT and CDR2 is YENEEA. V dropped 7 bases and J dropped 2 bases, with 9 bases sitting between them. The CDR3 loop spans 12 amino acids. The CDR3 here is CASTTDTYEQYF. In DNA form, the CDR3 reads TGTGCCAGCACCACGGACACCTACGAGCAGTACTTC.

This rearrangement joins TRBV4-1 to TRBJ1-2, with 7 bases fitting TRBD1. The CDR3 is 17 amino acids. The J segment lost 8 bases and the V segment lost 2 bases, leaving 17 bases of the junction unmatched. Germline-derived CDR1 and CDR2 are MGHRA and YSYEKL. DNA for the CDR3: TGCGCCAGCAGCCAAAGGACAGGAGTCCCTGTCTTCCCGGGCTACACCTTC. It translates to CASSQRTGVPVFPGYTF.

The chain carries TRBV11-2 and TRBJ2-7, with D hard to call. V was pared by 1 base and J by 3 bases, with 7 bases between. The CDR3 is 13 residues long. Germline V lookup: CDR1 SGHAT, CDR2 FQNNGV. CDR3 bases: TGTGCCAGCAGCTTAGTACTGCTCTACGAGCAGTACTTC. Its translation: CASSLVLLYEQYF.

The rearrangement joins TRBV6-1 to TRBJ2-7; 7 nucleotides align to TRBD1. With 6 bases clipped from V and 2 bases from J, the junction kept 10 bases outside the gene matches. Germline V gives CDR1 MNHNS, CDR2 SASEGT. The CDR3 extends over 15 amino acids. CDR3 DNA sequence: TGTGCCAGCAGACTGCTCCCGACAGGGACCTACGAGCAGTACTTC. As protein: CASRLLPTGTYEQYF.

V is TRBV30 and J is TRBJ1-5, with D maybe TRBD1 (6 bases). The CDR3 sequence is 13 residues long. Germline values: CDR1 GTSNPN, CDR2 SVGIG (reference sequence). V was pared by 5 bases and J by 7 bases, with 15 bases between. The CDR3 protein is CAWGYREGQPQHF. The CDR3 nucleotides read TGTGCCTGGGGTTACAGGGAGGGGCAGCCCCAGCATTTT.

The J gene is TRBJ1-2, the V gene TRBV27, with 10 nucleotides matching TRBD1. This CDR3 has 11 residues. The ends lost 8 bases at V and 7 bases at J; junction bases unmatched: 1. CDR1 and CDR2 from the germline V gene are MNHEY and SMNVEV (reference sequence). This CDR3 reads CASGQGGGYTF. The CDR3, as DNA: TGTGCCAGCGGACAGGGGGGTGGCTACACCTTC.

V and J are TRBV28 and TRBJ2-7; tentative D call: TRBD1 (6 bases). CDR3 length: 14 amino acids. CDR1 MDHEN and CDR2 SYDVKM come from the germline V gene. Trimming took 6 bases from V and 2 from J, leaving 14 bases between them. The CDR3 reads CASRSDRSTYEQYF. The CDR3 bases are TGTGCCAGCAGATCGGACAGATCCACCTACGAGCAGTACTTC.

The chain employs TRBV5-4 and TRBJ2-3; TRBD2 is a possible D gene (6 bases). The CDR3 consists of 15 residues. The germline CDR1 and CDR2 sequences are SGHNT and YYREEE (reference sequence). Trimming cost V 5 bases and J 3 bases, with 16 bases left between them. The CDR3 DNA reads TGTGCCAGCAGGGGGGAAGCGGGTATTACAGATACGCAGTATTTT. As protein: CASRGEAGITDTQYF.

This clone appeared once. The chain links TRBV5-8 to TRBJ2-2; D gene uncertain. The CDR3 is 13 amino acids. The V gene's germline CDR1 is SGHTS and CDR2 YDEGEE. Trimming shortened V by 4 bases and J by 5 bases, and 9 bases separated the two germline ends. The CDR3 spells CASSGIGTGELFF. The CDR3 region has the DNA TGTGCCAGCAGCGGGATTGGAACCGGGGAGCTGTTTTTT.

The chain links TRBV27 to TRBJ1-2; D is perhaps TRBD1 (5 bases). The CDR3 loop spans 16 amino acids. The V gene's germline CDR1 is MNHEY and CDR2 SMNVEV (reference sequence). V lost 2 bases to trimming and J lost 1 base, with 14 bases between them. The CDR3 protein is CASSLTGVGDNYGYTF. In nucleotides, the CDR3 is TGTGCCAGCAGTTTAACGGGGGTCGGGGATAACTATGGCTACACCTTC.

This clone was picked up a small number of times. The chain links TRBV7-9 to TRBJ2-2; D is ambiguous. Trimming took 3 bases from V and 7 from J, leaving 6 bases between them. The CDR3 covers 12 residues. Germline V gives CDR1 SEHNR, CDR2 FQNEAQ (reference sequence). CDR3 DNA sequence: TGTGCCAGCAGCTTGTCGGGCGGGGAGCTGTTTTTT. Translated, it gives CASSLSGGELFF. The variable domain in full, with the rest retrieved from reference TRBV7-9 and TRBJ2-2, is DTGVSQNPRHKITKRGQNVTFRCDPISEHNRLYWYRQTLGQGPEFLTYFQNEAQLEKSRLLSDRFSAERPKGSFSTLEIQRTEQGDSAMYLCASSLSGGELFFGEGSRLTVL.

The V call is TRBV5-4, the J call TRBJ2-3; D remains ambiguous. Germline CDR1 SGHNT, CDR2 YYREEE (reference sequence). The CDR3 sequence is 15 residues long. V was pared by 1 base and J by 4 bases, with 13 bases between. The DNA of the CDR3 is TGTGCCAGCAGCTTGTGGGTGGCGCCCCCAGATACGCAGTATTTT. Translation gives CASSLWVAPPDTQYF.

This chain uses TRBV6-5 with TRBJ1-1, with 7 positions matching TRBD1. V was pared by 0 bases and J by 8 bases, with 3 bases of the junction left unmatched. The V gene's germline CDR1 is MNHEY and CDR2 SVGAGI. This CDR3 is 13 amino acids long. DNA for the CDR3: TGTGCCAGCAGTTACTCAGAGGGACAGGAAGCTTTCTTT. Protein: CASSYSEGQEAFF.

The CDR3 loop reads CASSLTGGFPQETQYF. The CDR3 nucleotides read TGTGCCAGCAGCTTGACTGGGGGGTTCCCACAAGAGACCCAGTACTTC. This chain connects TRBV11-2 to TRBJ2-5; perhaps TRBD2 as D (6 bases). The CDR3 has 16 amino acids. Trimming stripped 3 bases from V and 2 bases from J, with 16 bases between. From germline, CDR1 is SGHAT and CDR2 FQNNGV.

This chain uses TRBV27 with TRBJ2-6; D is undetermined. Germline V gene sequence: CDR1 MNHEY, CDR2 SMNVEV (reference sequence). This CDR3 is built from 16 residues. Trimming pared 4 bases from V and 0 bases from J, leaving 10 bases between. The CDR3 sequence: CASSSRAYSGANVLTF. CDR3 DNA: TGTGCCAGCAGTTCCCGGGCCTACTCTGGGGCCAACGTCCTGACTTTC.

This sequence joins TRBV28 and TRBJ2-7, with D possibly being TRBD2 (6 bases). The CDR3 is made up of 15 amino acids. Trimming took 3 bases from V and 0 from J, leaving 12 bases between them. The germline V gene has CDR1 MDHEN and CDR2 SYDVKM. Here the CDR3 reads CASSFQRVSSYEQYF. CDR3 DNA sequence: TGTGCCAGCAGTTTCCAGCGGGTTTCCTCCTACGAGCAGTACTTC.

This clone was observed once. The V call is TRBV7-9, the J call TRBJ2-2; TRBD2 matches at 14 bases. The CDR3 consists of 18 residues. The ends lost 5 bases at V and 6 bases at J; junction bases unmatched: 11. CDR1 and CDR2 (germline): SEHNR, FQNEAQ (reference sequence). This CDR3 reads CASSAPGTSGRLAGELFF. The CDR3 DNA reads TGTGCCAGCAGCGCGCCAGGGACTAGCGGGAGATTGGCCGGGGAGCTGTTTTTT.

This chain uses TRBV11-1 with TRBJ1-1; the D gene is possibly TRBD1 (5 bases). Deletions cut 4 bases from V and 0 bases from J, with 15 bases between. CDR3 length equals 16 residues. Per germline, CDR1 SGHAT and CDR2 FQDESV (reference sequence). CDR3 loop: CASSSGPPQMNTEAFF. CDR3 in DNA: TGTGCCAGCAGCTCGGGACCGCCTCAGATGAACACTGAAGCTTTCTTT.

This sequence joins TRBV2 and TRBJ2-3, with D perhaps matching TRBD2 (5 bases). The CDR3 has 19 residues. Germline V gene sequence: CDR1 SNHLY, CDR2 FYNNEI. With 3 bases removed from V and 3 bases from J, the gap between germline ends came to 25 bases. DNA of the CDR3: TGTGCCAGCAGTGAGGCGGGCTCCTCAATTTGGGTGGGAACAGATACGCAGTATTTT. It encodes CASSEAGSSIWVGTDTQYF.

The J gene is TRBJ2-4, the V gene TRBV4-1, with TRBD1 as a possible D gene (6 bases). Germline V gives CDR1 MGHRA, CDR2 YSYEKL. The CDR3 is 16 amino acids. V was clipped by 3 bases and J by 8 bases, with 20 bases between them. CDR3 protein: CASSQTLVQGNYIQYF. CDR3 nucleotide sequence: TGCGCCAGCAGCCAGACCCTCGTACAGGGCAACTACATTCAGTACTTC.

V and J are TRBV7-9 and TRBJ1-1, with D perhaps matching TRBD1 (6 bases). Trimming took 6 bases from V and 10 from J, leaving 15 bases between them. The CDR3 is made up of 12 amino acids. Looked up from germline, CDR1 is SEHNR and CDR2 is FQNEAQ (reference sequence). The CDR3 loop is CASRDRTELAFF. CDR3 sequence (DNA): TGTGCCAGCAGGGATCGGACAGAACTAGCTTTCTTT.

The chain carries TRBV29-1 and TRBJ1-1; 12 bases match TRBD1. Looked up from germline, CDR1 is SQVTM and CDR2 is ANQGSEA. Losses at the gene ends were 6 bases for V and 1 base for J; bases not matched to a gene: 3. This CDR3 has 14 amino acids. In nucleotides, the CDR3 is TGCAGCGTAGGGACAGGGGGCTGGAACACTGAAGCTTTCTTT. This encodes CSVGTGGWNTEAFF.